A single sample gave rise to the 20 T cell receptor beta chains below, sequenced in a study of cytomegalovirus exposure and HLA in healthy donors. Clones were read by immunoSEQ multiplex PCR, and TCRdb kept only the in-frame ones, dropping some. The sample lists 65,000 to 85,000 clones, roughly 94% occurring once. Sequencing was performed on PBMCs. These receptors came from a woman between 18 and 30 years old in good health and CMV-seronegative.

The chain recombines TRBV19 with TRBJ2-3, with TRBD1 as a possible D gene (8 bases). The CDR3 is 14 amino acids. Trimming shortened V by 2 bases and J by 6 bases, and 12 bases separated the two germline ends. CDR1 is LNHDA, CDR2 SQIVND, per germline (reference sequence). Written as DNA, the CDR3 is TGTGCCAGTAGTATAACAGGGGGGGCGGATACGCAGTATTTT. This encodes CASSITGGADTQYF.

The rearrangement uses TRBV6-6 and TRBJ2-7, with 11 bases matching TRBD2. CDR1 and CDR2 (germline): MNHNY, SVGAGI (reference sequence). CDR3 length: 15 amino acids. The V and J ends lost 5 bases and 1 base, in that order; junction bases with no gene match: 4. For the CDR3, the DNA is TGTGCCAGCAGTAGCGGACTAGCGGGTTCCTACGAGCAGTACTTC. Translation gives CASSSGLAGSYEQYF.

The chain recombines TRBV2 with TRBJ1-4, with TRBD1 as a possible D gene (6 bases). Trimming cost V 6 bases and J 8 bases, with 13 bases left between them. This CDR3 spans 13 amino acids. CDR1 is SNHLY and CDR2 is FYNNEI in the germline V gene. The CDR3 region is CASRLQGWEKLFF. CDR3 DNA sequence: TGTGCCAGCAGATTACAGGGTTGGGAAAAACTGTTTTTT.

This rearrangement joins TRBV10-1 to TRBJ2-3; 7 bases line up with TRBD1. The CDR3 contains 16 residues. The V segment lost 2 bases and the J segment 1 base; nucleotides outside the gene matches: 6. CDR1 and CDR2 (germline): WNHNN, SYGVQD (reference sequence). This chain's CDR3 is CASSEGDRVGTDTQYF. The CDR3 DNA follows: TGCGCCAGCAGTGAGGGCGACAGGGTTGGCACAGATACGCAGTATTTT.

CDR3 region: CASRQYRDTYEQYF. CDR3 sequence (DNA): TGTGCCAGCAGGCAGTACCGGGACACCTACGAGCAGTACTTC. The chain carries TRBV11-2 and TRBJ2-7, with D perhaps TRBD1 (6 bases). V was trimmed by 6 bases and J by 2 bases, leaving 14 bases between them. The germline V gene encodes CDR1 SGHAT and CDR2 FQNNGV. The CDR3 loop spans 14 amino acids.

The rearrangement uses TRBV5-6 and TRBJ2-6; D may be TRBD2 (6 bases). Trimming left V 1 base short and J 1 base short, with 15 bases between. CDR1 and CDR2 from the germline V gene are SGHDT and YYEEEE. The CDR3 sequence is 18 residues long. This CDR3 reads CASSLRSWGRSGANVLTF. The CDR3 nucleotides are TGTGCCAGCAGCTTGAGGTCTTGGGGGAGGTCTGGGGCCAACGTCCTGACTTTC.

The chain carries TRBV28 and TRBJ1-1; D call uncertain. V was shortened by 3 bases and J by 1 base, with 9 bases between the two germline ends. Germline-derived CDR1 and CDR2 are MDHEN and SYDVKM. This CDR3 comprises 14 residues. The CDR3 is CASSFVVANTEAFF. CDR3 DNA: TGTGCCAGCAGTTTTGTTGTGGCGAACACTGAAGCTTTCTTT.

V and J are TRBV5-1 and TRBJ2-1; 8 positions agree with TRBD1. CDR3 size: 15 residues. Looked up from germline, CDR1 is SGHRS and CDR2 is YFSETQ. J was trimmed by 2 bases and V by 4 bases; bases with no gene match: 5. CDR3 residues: CASSGKQGAYNEQFF. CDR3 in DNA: TGCGCCAGCAGCGGTAAACAGGGGGCCTACAATGAGCAGTTCTTC.

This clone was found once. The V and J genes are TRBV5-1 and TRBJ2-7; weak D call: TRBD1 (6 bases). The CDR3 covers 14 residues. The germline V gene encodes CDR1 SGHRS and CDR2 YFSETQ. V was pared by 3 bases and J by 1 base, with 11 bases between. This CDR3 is CASSYTGSSYEQYF. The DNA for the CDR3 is TGCGCCAGCAGCTACACAGGGAGTTCCTACGAGCAGTACTTC. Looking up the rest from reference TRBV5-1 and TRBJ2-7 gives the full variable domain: KAGVTQTPRYLIKTRGQQVTLSCSPISGHRSVSWYQQTPGQGLQFLFEYFSETQRNKGNFPGRFSGRQFSNSRSEMNVSTLELGDSALYLCASSYTGSSYEQYFGPGTRLTVT.

The CDR3 sequence: CASSIGGQYNNQPQHF. CDR3 nucleotides: TGTGCCAGCAGCATCGGAGGACAGTATAACAATCAGCCCCAGCATTTT. The chain is built from TRBV13 and TRBJ1-5; TRBD1 is a possible D gene (6 bases). This CDR3 has 16 residues. Trimming shortened V by 5 bases and J by 3 bases, and 17 bases separated the two germline ends. Germline V gene data show CDR1 as PRHDT and CDR2 as FYEKMQ (reference sequence).

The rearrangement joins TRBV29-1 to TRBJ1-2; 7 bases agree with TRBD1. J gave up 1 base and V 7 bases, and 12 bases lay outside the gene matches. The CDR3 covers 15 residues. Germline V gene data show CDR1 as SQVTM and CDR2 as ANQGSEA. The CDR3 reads CSARDRQSNNYGYTF. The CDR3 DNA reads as TGCAGCGCCCGGGACAGACAGTCAAATAACTATGGCTACACCTTC.

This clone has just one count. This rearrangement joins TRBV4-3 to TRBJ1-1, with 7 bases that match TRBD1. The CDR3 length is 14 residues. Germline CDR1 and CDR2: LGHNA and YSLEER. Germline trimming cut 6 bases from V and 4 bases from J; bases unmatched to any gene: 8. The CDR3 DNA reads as TGCGCCAGCAGAGGGACCCAGGGGGGCACTGAAGCTTTCTTT. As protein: CASRGTQGGTEAFF.

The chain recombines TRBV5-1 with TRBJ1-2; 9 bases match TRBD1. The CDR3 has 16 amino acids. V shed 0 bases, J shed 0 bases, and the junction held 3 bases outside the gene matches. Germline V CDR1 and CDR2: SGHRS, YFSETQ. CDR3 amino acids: CASSLGDRATNYGYTF. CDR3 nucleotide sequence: TGCGCCAGCAGCTTGGGGGACAGGGCGACTAACTATGGCTACACCTTC. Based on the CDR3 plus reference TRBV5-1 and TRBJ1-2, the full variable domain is KAGVTQTPRYLIKTRGQQVTLSCSPISGHRSVSWYQQTPGQGLQFLFEYFSETQRNKGNFPGRFSGRQFSNSRSEMNVSTLELGDSALYLCASSLGDRATNYGYTFGSGTRLTVV.

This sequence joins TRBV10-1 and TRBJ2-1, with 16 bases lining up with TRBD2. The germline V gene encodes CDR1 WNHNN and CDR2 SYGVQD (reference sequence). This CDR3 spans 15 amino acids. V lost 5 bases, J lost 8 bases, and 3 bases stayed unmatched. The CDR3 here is CASSSGTSGRDEQFF. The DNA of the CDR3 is TGCGCCAGCAGTTCAGGGACTAGCGGGAGGGATGAGCAGTTCTTC.

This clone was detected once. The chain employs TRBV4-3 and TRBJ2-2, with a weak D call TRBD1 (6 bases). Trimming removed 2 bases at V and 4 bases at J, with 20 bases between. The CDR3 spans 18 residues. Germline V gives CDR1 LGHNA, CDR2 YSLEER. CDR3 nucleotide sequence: TGCGCCAGCAGCCAATCCCGGGACAAATATTTGGTCACCGGGGAGCTGTTTTTT. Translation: CASSQSRDKYLVTGELFF.

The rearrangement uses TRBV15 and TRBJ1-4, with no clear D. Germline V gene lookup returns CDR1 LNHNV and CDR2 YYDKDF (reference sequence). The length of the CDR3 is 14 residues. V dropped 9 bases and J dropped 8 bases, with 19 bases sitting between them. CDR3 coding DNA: TGTGCCACACGCCGAGGTTCTCTTGGCGAAAAACTGTTTTTT. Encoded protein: CATRRGSLGEKLFF.

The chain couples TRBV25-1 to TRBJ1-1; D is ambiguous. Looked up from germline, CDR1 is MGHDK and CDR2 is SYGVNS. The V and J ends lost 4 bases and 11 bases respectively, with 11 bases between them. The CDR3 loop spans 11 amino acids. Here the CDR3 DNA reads TGTGCCAGCAGTGGTATCAACGGGGCTTTCTTT. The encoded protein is CASSGINGAFF.

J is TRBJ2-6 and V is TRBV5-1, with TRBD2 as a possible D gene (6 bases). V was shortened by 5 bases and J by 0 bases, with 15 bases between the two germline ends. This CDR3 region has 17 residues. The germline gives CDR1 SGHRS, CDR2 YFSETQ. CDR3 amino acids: CASSSRGTDSGANVLTF. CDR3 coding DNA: TGCGCCAGCAGTTCTCGGGGGACTGACTCTGGGGCCAACGTCCTGACTTTC.

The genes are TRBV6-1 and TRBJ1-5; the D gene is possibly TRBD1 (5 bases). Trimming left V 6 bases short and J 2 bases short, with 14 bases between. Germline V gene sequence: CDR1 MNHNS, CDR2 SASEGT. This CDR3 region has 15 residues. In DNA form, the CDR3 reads TGTGCCAGCAGGATTTCGGGAGGGGGCAATCAGCCCCAGCATTTT. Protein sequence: CASRISGGGNQPQHF.

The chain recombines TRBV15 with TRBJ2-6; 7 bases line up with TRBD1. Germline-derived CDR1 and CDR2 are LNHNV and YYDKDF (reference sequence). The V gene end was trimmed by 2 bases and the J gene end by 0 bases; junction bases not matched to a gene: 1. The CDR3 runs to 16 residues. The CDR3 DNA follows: TGTGCCACCAGCAGAACAGGGGTCTCTGGGGCCAACGTCCTGACTTTC. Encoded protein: CATSRTGVSGANVLTF.